Below, 15 T cell receptor beta chains from the same sample are listed, as sequenced in a study of T cells in localized non-small cell lung cancer. Clones were read by immunoSEQ multiplex PCR, and TCRdb kept only the in-frame ones, dropping some. Among 25,000 to 30,000 clones listed, about 91% were seen once. The sequencing used peripheral blood, collected before any cancer treatment. These receptors were collected from a female donor older than 55 with stage I lung adenocarcinoma.

The genes are TRBV6-5 and TRBJ2-7, with D possibly TRBD1 on 7 matching bases. Trimming stripped 6 bases from V and 2 bases from J, with 14 bases between. The CDR3 spans 14 residues. Germline V gene data show CDR1 as MNHEY and CDR2 as SVGAGI. CDR3 sequence: CASSGQGGTYEQYF. CDR3 bases: TGTGCCAGCAGCGGCCAGGGGGGTACCTACGAGCAGTACTTC.

The chain carries TRBV7-2 and TRBJ2-7, with D perhaps given as TRBD1 or TRBD2 (5 bases each). CDR1 is SGHTA, CDR2 FQGNSA, per germline. The V and J ends lost 2 bases and 2 bases respectively, with 13 bases between them. The CDR3 loop spans 15 amino acids. The CDR3 here is CASSLLSGRTYEQYF. DNA of the CDR3: TGTGCCAGCAGCTTACTCTCGGGACGGACCTACGAGCAGTACTTC.

This clone occurred a few times. The chain employs TRBV19 and TRBJ1-5; D call uncertain. V shed 7 bases and J shed 0 bases, with 10 bases lying between them. This CDR3 spans 14 amino acids. Germline V gives CDR1 LNHDA, CDR2 SQIVND (reference sequence). The CDR3 sequence: CASTEGYSNQPQHF. The CDR3 DNA follows: TGTGCCAGTACGGAGGGCTATAGCAATCAGCCCCAGCATTTT. Full variable domain (missing parts from reference TRBV19 and TRBJ1-5): DGGITQSPKYLFRKEGQNVTLSCEQNLNHDAMYWYRQDPGQGLRLIYYSQIVNDFQKGDIAEGYSVSREKKESFPLTVTSAQKNPTAFYLCASTEGYSNQPQHFGDGTRLSIL.

CDR3 sequence (DNA): TGCGCCAGCAGCTCACTCTACGAGCAGTACTTC. This encodes CASSSLYEQYF. V gene TRBV5-1 combines with J gene TRBJ2-7; D is unresolved. The ends were cut back, 3 bases at V and 3 bases at J, with 4 bases in the middle. The germline V gene encodes CDR1 SGHRS and CDR2 YFSETQ. The CDR3 length is 11 residues.

This chain links TRBV27 with TRBJ2-2; TRBD1 matches 7 bases. J lost 7 bases, V lost 5 bases, and 16 bases had no gene match. The CDR3 loop spans 17 amino acids. The V gene's germline CDR1 is MNHEY and CDR2 SMNVEV (reference sequence). CDR3 bases: TGTGCCAGCAGTGAACAATTCTCGGGGACAGTCCACGGGGAGCTGTTTTTT. Its translation is CASSEQFSGTVHGELFF.

The chain employs TRBV7-3 and TRBJ1-1; TRBD1 aligns across 9 bases. V dropped 2 bases and J dropped 0; count of bases not matched to a gene: 10. Germline V CDR1 and CDR2: SGHTA, FQGTGA. The CDR3 extends over 18 amino acids. CDR3 sequence: CASSLPRDRVSMNTEAFF. CDR3 bases: TGTGCCAGCAGCTTACCCCGGGACAGGGTATCGATGAACACTGAAGCTTTCTTT.

The rearrangement joins TRBV5-4 to TRBJ2-3; weak D call: TRBD1 (6 bases). Looked up from germline, CDR1 is SGHNT and CDR2 is YYREEE (reference sequence). V was cut by 4 bases and J by 0 bases, with 15 bases left in between. There are 16 residues in the CDR3. In DNA, the CDR3 is TGTGCCAGCAGCCCACCTGACAGGATCAGCACAGATACGCAGTATTTT. Protein: CASSPPDRISTDTQYF.

The chain couples TRBV5-1 to TRBJ1-1; D is possibly TRBD1 (6 bases). The CDR3 has 14 amino acids. Germline CDR1 SGHRS, CDR2 YFSETQ. Trimming removed 5 bases at V and 2 bases at J, with 13 bases between. The CDR3 DNA is TGCGCCAGCAGGTCCGGACAGCTTAACACTGAAGCTTTCTTT. Amino acid sequence: CASRSGQLNTEAFF.

V and J are TRBV5-4 and TRBJ1-2; D gene ambiguous. The length of the CDR3 is 13 residues. Germline V gives CDR1 SGHNT, CDR2 YYREEE (reference sequence). V was shortened by 1 base and J by 3 bases, with 7 bases between the two germline ends. The CDR3 region is CASSLTGDYGYTF. CDR3 nucleotides: TGTGCCAGCAGCTTGACGGGAGACTATGGCTACACCTTC.

This sequence joins TRBV6-5 and TRBJ2-7; tentatively, D is TRBD1 (6 bases). CDR1 is MNHEY, CDR2 SVGAGI, per germline. V was pared by 5 bases and J by 2 bases, with 10 bases between. This CDR3 contains 13 residues. CDR3 amino acids: CASSRTGTYEQYF. CDR3 bases: TGTGCCAGCAGTAGAACAGGGACCTACGAGCAGTACTTC.

The gene calls are TRBV5-6 and TRBJ2-3; 9 bases match TRBD2. CDR3 length: 15 amino acids. Germline V CDR1 and CDR2: SGHDT, YYEEEE. The J segment lost 2 bases and the V segment lost 4 bases, leaving 5 bases of the junction unmatched. CDR3: CASSLRLAATDTQYF. CDR3 DNA sequence: TGTGCCAGCAGCCTACGACTAGCGGCCACAGATACGCAGTATTTT.

V is TRBV13 and J is TRBJ1-6; D call uncertain. V lost 1 base to trimming and J lost 7 bases, with 11 bases between them. This CDR3 is built from 15 residues. Germline assignment: CDR1 PRHDT and CDR2 FYEKMQ (reference sequence). In DNA, the CDR3 is TGTGCCAGCAGCTTAGTTTCGCGGATGAATTCACCCCTCCACTTT. Translation: CASSLVSRMNSPLHF.

The chain links TRBV25-1 to TRBJ2-1; D call uncertain. Germline V CDR1 and CDR2: MGHDK, SYGVNS. Trimming left V 6 bases short and J 0 bases short, with 12 bases between. The CDR3 runs to 15 residues. The CDR3 region has the DNA TGTGCCAGCAGGTCGGCCCGAAGCTCCTACAATGAGCAGTTCTTC. It yields the protein CASRSARSSYNEQFF. The whole variable domain, remainder taken from reference TRBV25-1 and TRBJ2-1, is EADIYQTPRYLVIGTGKKITLECSQTMGHDKMYWYQQDPGMELHLIHYSYGVNSTEKGDLSSESTVSRIRTEHFPLTLESARPSHTSQYLCASRSARSSYNEQFFGPGTRLTVL.

The genes are TRBV19 and TRBJ2-7; D is undetermined. Per the germline V gene, CDR1 is LNHDA and CDR2 is SQIVND (reference sequence). This CDR3 spans 15 amino acids. Deletions cut 2 bases from V and 0 bases from J, with 11 bases between. Written as DNA, the CDR3 is TGTGCCAGTAGTATAAGCACGATGAGCTCCTACGAGCAGTACTTC. This encodes CASSISTMSSYEQYF.

The chain recombines TRBV19 with TRBJ2-7; tentative D call: TRBD2 (5 bases). V lost 7 bases and J lost 2, with 9 bases in between. Germline CDR1 LNHDA, CDR2 SQIVND (reference sequence). The CDR3 totals 12 residues. CDR3 protein: CASTSGAYEQYF. The CDR3 nucleotides are TGTGCCAGTACTTCCGGGGCCTACGAGCAGTACTTC.